These T cell receptor beta chains were read from a single sample in a study of beta chain features in type 1 diabetes. Data came from immunoSEQ multiplex PCR; TCRdb stores just in-frame clones and leaves some out. The table includes fewer than 350,000 clones, roughly a fifth detected once. The sample was naive CD4+ T cells from blood. Receptors were obtained from a woman between 18 and 29 years old in good health. Both conserved end residues are part of each CDR3. Each record gives: V gene, D gene, clone size, J gene, CDR3 protein, CDR3 DNA. The D gene is left open where the match is weak. Only some rows state a clone size, as once, few, many or a class for expanded clones.

V gene: TRBV2
D gene: -
clone size: -
J gene: TRBJ2-7
CDR3 protein: CASRQGTYEQYF
CDR3 DNA: TGTGCCAGCAGACAGGGAACCTACGAGCAGTACTTC

V gene: TRBV7-2
D gene: -
clone size: few
J gene: TRBJ1-3
CDR3 protein: CASSLGAGRNTIYF
CDR3 DNA: TGTGCCAGCAGCTTAGGTGCAGGGAGAAACACCATATATTTT

V gene: TRBV5-1
D gene: TRBD1
clone size: -
J gene: TRBJ2-5
CDR3 protein: CASSGTGRAETQYF
CDR3 DNA: TGCGCCAGCAGCGGGACAGGGAGGGCAGAGACCCAGTACTTC

V gene: TRBV10-3
D gene: TRBD1
clone size: few
J gene: TRBJ1-2
CDR3 protein: CAITRDREVYGYTF
CDR3 DNA: TGTGCCATCACCCGGGACAGGGAAGTCTATGGCTACACCTTC

V gene: TRBV4-1
D gene: -
clone size: -
J gene: TRBJ1-2
CDR3 protein: CASSQGWGPANYGYTF
CDR3 DNA: TGCGCCAGCAGCCAAGGATGGGGCCCAGCTAACTATGGCTACACCTTC

V gene: TRBV4-3
D gene: -
clone size: -
J gene: TRBJ2-5
CDR3 protein: CASSQDSGRGEETQYF
CDR3 DNA: TGCGCCAGCAGCCAAGATTCGGGCAGGGGTGAAGAGACCCAGTACTTC

V gene: TRBV25-1
D gene: -
clone size: -
J gene: TRBJ1-2
CDR3 protein: CASSELQDNYGYTF
CDR3 DNA: TGTGCCAGCAGTGAATTACAGGATAACTATGGCTACACCTTC

V gene: TRBV6-5
D gene: TRBD2
clone size: few
J gene: TRBJ2-1
CDR3 protein: CASINLAGALNEQFF
CDR3 DNA: TGTGCCAGCATTAACCTAGCGGGGGCACTCAATGAGCAGTTCTTC

V gene: TRBV30
D gene: -
clone size: -
J gene: TRBJ2-5
CDR3 protein: CAWSVHRGRTKETQYF
CDR3 DNA: TGTGCCTGGAGTGTACATAGGGGAAGGACCAAAGAGACCCAGTACTTC

V gene: TRBV29-1
D gene: TRBD2
clone size: -
J gene: TRBJ2-3
CDR3 protein: CSGVAGGGGDTQYF
CDR3 DNA: TGCAGCGGAGTAGCGGGGGGAGGGGGAGATACGCAGTATTTT

V gene: TRBV6-6
D gene: -
clone size: -
J gene: TRBJ1-5
CDR3 protein: CASTGQFNQPQHF
CDR3 DNA: TGTGCCAGCACCGGACAGTTCAATCAGCCCCAGCATTTT

V gene: TRBV7-3
D gene: TRBD1
clone size: -
J gene: TRBJ2-2
CDR3 protein: CASSIGQGATGELFF
CDR3 DNA: TGTGCCAGCAGCATCGGACAGGGGGCAACCGGGGAGCTGTTTTTT

V gene: TRBV2
D gene: TRBD1
clone size: -
J gene: TRBJ1-1
CDR3 protein: CASIEQGAEAFF
CDR3 DNA: TGTGCCAGCATCGAACAGGGGGCTGAAGCTTTCTTT

V gene: TRBV7-6
D gene: TRBD2
clone size: -
J gene: TRBJ2-3
CDR3 protein: CASSSYGTSGDTQYF
CDR3 DNA: TGTGCCAGCAGCTCCTACGGGACTAGCGGAGATACGCAGTATTTT

V gene: TRBV30
D gene: TRBD2
clone size: few
J gene: TRBJ2-3
CDR3 protein: CAWSVGLAGGTDTQYF
CDR3 DNA: TGTGCCTGGAGTGTCGGACTAGCGGGGGGCACAGATACGCAGTATTTT

V gene: TRBV7-9
D gene: -
clone size: -
J gene: TRBJ1-2
CDR3 protein: CASSPYAAGTNYGYTF
CDR3 DNA: TGTGCCAGCAGCCCTTACGCGGCAGGGACTAACTATGGCTACACCTTC

V gene: TRBV12-5
D gene: TRBD1
clone size: -
J gene: TRBJ2-5
CDR3 protein: CASGRGQAQETQYF
CDR3 DNA: TGTGCTAGTGGCCGAGGACAGGCCCAAGAGACCCAGTACTTC

V gene: TRBV27
D gene: -
clone size: few
J gene: TRBJ2-7
CDR3 protein: CASSLEGIGAEQYF
CDR3 DNA: TGTGCCAGCAGCTTGGAGGGTATTGGGGCCGAGCAGTACTTC

V gene: TRBV29-1
D gene: -
clone size: -
J gene: TRBJ1-2
CDR3 protein: CSVEGFSGGYGYTF
CDR3 DNA: TGCAGCGTTGAGGGGTTCAGCGGAGGCTATGGCTACACCTTC

V gene: TRBV11-2
D gene: TRBD1
clone size: few
J gene: TRBJ2-7
CDR3 protein: CASSSGTGVYEQYF
CDR3 DNA: TGTGCCAGCAGCTCCGGGACAGGGGTCTACGAGCAGTACTTC

V gene: TRBV7-8
D gene: -
clone size: -
J gene: TRBJ1-2
CDR3 protein: CASTSSEGAIGYTF
CDR3 DNA: TGTGCCAGCACCTCATCGGAAGGGGCGATAGGCTACACCTTC

V gene: TRBV15
D gene: -
clone size: -
J gene: TRBJ2-5
CDR3 protein: CATTSARGSETQYF
CDR3 DNA: TGTGCCACCACCTCGGCTAGGGGATCCGAGACCCAGTACTTC

V gene: TRBV9
D gene: TRBD1
clone size: -
J gene: TRBJ2-2
CDR3 protein: CASSGWTGPSNTGELFF
CDR3 DNA: TGTGCCAGCAGCGGTTGGACAGGACCGTCGAACACCGGGGAGCTGTTTTTT

V gene: TRBV6-1
D gene: -
clone size: -
J gene: TRBJ1-5
CDR3 protein: CASTEQGSRQPQHF
CDR3 DNA: TGTGCCAGCACTGAACAGGGATCGCGGCAGCCCCAGCATTTT

V gene: TRBV6-5
D gene: TRBD2
clone size: few
J gene: TRBJ2-7
CDR3 protein: CASSYRQGGVYEQYF
CDR3 DNA: TGTGCCAGCAGTTATCGTCAGGGAGGGGTCTACGAGCAGTACTTC

V gene: TRBV30
D gene: TRBD1
clone size: once
J gene: TRBJ2-5
CDR3 protein: CAWRGQGKGTQYF
CDR3 DNA: TGTGCCTGGAGGGGACAGGGGAAAGGGACCCAGTACTTC

V gene: TRBV6-6
D gene: TRBD1
clone size: few
J gene: TRBJ1-2
CDR3 protein: CASSSGQGVTF
CDR3 DNA: TGTGCCAGCAGTTCGGGACAGGGTGTGACCTTC

V gene: TRBV30
D gene: TRBD1
clone size: -
J gene: TRBJ1-2
CDR3 protein: CAWSGQGQGGYTF
CDR3 DNA: TGTGCCTGGAGTGGACAGGGCCAAGGGGGCTACACCTTC

V gene: TRBV2
D gene: -
clone size: -
J gene: TRBJ2-7
CDR3 protein: CASSPTRADEQYF
CDR3 DNA: TGTGCCAGCAGTCCAACTCGAGCGGATGAGCAGTACTTC

V gene: TRBV29-1
D gene: -
clone size: -
J gene: TRBJ1-1
CDR3 protein: CSAQPFAGKNTEAFF
CDR3 DNA: TGCAGCGCCCAACCCTTCGCGGGGAAGAACACTGAAGCTTTCTTT

V gene: TRBV7-2
D gene: -
clone size: few
J gene: TRBJ1-1
CDR3 protein: CASSFEGPGAFF
CDR3 DNA: TGTGCCAGCAGCTTTGAAGGCCCCGGGGCTTTCTTT

V gene: TRBV11-2
D gene: -
clone size: -
J gene: TRBJ2-7
CDR3 protein: CASSKQGHEQYF
CDR3 DNA: TGTGCCAGCAGCAAACAGGGCCACGAGCAGTACTTC

V gene: TRBV9
D gene: -
clone size: -
J gene: TRBJ1-1
CDR3 protein: CASSVAGGRTEAFF
CDR3 DNA: TGTGCCAGCAGCGTAGCGGGGGGACGAACTGAAGCTTTCTTT

V gene: TRBV23-1
D gene: -
clone size: -
J gene: TRBJ2-7
CDR3 protein: CASSLKVLAYSYEQYF
CDR3 DNA: TGCGCCAGCAGTCTCAAGGTGCTAGCGTACTCCTACGAGCAGTACTTC

V gene: TRBV30
D gene: -
clone size: -
J gene: TRBJ1-1
CDR3 protein: CAWSSAGALAFF
CDR3 DNA: TGTGCCTGGAGTTCGGCGGGGGCGTTGGCTTTCTTT

V gene: TRBV4-1
D gene: -
clone size: few
J gene: TRBJ2-1
CDR3 protein: CASSQADYEQFF
CDR3 DNA: TGCGCCAGCAGCCAAGCGGACTATGAGCAGTTCTTC

V gene: TRBV30
D gene: -
clone size: -
J gene: TRBJ2-1
CDR3 protein: CAWSTGLYNEQFF
CDR3 DNA: TGTGCCTGGAGTACGGGACTTTACAATGAGCAGTTCTTC

V gene: TRBV4-1
D gene: -
clone size: -
J gene: TRBJ1-5
CDR3 protein: CASSPIYGAVNQPQHF
CDR3 DNA: TGCGCCAGCAGCCCCATTTATGGGGCGGTAAATCAGCCCCAGCATTTT

V gene: TRBV7-3
D gene: TRBD2
clone size: -
J gene: TRBJ2-7
CDR3 protein: CASSPVGGYEQYF
CDR3 DNA: TGTGCCAGCAGCCCGGTGGGGGGGTACGAGCAGTACTTC

V gene: TRBV5-6
D gene: TRBD2
clone size: few
J gene: TRBJ2-3
CDR3 protein: CASSYGLAGGADTQYF
CDR3 DNA: TGTGCCAGCAGCTACGGACTAGCGGGAGGGGCAGATACGCAGTATTTT

V gene: TRBV27
D gene: -
clone size: once
J gene: TRBJ2-6
CDR3 protein: CASSLRTTGANVLTF
CDR3 DNA: TGTGCCAGCAGTCTCAGGACAACTGGGGCCAACGTCCTGACTTTC

V gene: TRBV10-3
D gene: -
clone size: few
J gene: TRBJ1-1
CDR3 protein: CAISEEGRMNTEAFF
CDR3 DNA: TGTGCCATCAGCGAGGAGGGGAGGATGAACACTGAAGCTTTCTTT

V gene: TRBV29-1
D gene: -
clone size: -
J gene: TRBJ2-7
CDR3 protein: CSVGWEKRSYEQYF
CDR3 DNA: TGCAGCGTTGGGTGGGAGAAGCGCTCCTACGAGCAGTACTTC

V gene: TRBV2
D gene: -
clone size: -
J gene: TRBJ1-2
CDR3 protein: CASSVQGGWVDGYTF
CDR3 DNA: TGTGCCAGCAGTGTACAGGGAGGGTGGGTGGATGGCTACACCTTC

V gene: TRBV7-8
D gene: -
clone size: -
J gene: TRBJ1-1
CDR3 protein: CASSLGLRNTEAFF
CDR3 DNA: TGTGCCAGCAGCCTAGGACTGAGGAACACTGAAGCTTTCTTT

V gene: TRBV4-2
D gene: TRBD1
clone size: -
J gene: TRBJ1-4
CDR3 protein: CASSPLGQGANEKLFF
CDR3 DNA: TGTGCCAGCAGCCCCCTCGGACAGGGGGCGAATGAAAAACTGTTTTTT

V gene: TRBV5-1
D gene: -
clone size: -
J gene: TRBJ2-7
CDR3 protein: CASSLHPSYEQYF
CDR3 DNA: TGCGCCAGCAGCTTACATCCATCCTACGAGCAGTACTTC

V gene: TRBV14
D gene: -
clone size: -
J gene: TRBJ1-2
CDR3 protein: CASSHVRGGYTF
CDR3 DNA: TGTGCCAGCAGCCACGTGCGTGGTGGCTACACCTTC

V gene: TRBV6-6
D gene: TRBD1
clone size: -
J gene: TRBJ1-2
CDR3 protein: CASSSTGTANYGYTF
CDR3 DNA: TGTGCCAGCAGTTCGACCGGGACAGCGAACTATGGCTACACCTTC

V gene: TRBV5-4
D gene: TRBD1
clone size: -
J gene: TRBJ2-1
CDR3 protein: CASSLPTRGLRYNEQFF
CDR3 DNA: TGTGCCAGCAGCTTACCAACCAGGGGGCTACGGTACAATGAGCAGTTCTTC

V gene: TRBV5-1
D gene: TRBD1
clone size: few
J gene: TRBJ2-7
CDR3 protein: CASSRDRAAGEQYF
CDR3 DNA: TGCGCCAGCAGCAGGGACAGGGCGGCGGGTGAGCAGTACTTC

V gene: TRBV14
D gene: -
clone size: few
J gene: TRBJ2-5
CDR3 protein: CASSQDVLRGQETQYF
CDR3 DNA: TGTGCCAGCAGCCAAGATGTTTTACGGGGACAAGAGACCCAGTACTTC

V gene: TRBV25-1
D gene: -
clone size: -
J gene: TRBJ2-2
CDR3 protein: CASSEGQPNTGELFF
CDR3 DNA: TGTGCCAGCAGTGAAGGACAGCCCAACACCGGGGAGCTGTTTTTT

V gene: TRBV4-1
D gene: -
clone size: few
J gene: TRBJ2-5
CDR3 protein: CASSQGLLGTQYF
CDR3 DNA: TGCGCCAGCAGCCAAGGTCTACTAGGGACCCAGTACTTC

V gene: TRBV5-1
D gene: TRBD2
clone size: few
J gene: TRBJ2-1
CDR3 protein: CASSSGLVNEQFF
CDR3 DNA: TGCGCCAGCAGCTCAGGACTAGTCAATGAGCAGTTCTTC

V gene: TRBV28
D gene: -
clone size: -
J gene: TRBJ2-3
CDR3 protein: CASSFGDSSTDTQYF
CDR3 DNA: TGTGCCAGCAGTTTCGGGGACTCGAGCACAGATACGCAGTATTTT

V gene: TRBV2
D gene: TRBD2
clone size: few
J gene: TRBJ2-1
CDR3 protein: CASSGSSGGVNEQFF
CDR3 DNA: TGTGCCAGCAGTGGGTCTAGCGGGGGAGTTAATGAGCAGTTCTTC

V gene: TRBV5-6
D gene: -
clone size: -
J gene: TRBJ2-7
CDR3 protein: CASSRDRDYEQYF
CDR3 DNA: TGTGCCAGCAGCCGAGACAGAGACTACGAGCAGTACTTC

V gene: TRBV4-1
D gene: -
clone size: few
J gene: TRBJ1-5
CDR3 protein: CASSQDYGGAHQPQHF
CDR3 DNA: TGCGCCAGCAGCCAAGATTATGGCGGGGCCCATCAGCCCCAGCATTTT

V gene: TRBV9
D gene: -
clone size: few
J gene: TRBJ2-1
CDR3 protein: CASSVLEFPSSYNEQFF
CDR3 DNA: TGTGCCAGCAGCGTATTAGAGTTCCCGAGCTCCTACAATGAGCAGTTCTTC